The entry below describes one T cell receptor (beta chain). Per the authors' pipeline: Estimates of nucleated cell counts were drawn from the amplification of reference gene primers. The protocol was immunoSEQ multiplex PCR, while the TCRdb copy is restricted to in-frame clones and leaves out a portion. V and J calls and clone size follow that table, whereas D and trimming were derived from the DNA. The table has around 120,000 clones, 90% seen once. The data are from a study of blood T cell repertoires in COVID-19. Background on the study: Spain, Italy and the United States supplied samples that represented acute and convalescent COVID-19. From T cells, B-cell-depleted T cells, or PBMCs came the material, which was cDNA or gDNA.

V shed 0 bases, J shed 4 bases, and the junction held 6 bases outside the gene matches. Per germline, CDR1 GTSNPN and CDR2 SVGIG (reference sequence). The CDR3 length is 16 residues. This receptor was taken from a human donor with active COVID-19. The donor label of this sample is uncertain. This rearrangement joins TRBV30 to TRBJ1-2; 12 nucleotides match TRBD1. Sequencing was performed on peripheral blood. The CDR3 loop reads CAWSVLGTGGGYGYTF. CDR3 sequence (DNA): TGTGCCTGGAGTGTACTCGGGACAGGGGGCGGCTATGGCTACACCTTC.